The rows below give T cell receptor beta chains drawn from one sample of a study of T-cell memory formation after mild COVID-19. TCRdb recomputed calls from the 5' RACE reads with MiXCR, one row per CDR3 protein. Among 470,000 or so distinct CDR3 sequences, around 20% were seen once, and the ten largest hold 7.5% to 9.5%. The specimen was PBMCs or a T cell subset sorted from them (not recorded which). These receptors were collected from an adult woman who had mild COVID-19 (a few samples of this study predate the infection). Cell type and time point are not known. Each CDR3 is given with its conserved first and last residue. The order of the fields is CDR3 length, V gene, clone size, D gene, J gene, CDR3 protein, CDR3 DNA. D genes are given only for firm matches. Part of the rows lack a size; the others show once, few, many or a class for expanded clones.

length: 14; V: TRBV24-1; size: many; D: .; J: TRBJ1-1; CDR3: CATSDSKANTEAFF; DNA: TGTGCCACCAGTGACAGCAAAGCGAACACTGAAGCTTTCTTT
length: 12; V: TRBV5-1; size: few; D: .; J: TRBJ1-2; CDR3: CASSPYSNGYTF; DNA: TGCGCCAGCAGCCCATACAGTAATGGCTACACCTTC
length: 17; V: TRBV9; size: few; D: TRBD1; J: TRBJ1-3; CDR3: CASSVNRDRKPGNTIYF; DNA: TGTGCCAGCAGCGTGAATCGGGACAGGAAGCCTGGAAACACCATATATTTT
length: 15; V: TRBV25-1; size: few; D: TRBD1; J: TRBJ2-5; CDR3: CASSEYLGQGETQYF; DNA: TGTGCCAGCAGTGAATACTTGGGACAGGGAGAGACCCAGTACTTC
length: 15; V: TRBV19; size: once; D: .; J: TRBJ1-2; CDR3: CAVSPVGGSNYGYTF; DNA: TGTGCAGTTAGTCCTGTGGGGGGAAGTAACTATGGCTACACCTTC
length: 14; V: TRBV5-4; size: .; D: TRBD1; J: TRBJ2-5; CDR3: CASSAGTGEETQYF; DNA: TGTGCCAGCAGCGCCGGAACAGGGGAAGAGACCCAGTACTTC
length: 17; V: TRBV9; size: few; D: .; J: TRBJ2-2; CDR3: CASSARGTGNVAGELFF; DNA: TGTGCCAGCAGCGCCCGAGGCACAGGGAATGTAGCCGGGGAGCTGTTTTTT
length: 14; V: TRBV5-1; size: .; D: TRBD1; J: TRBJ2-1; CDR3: CASSLQTGGTEQFF; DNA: TGCGCCAGCAGCTTGCAGACAGGGGGCACTGAGCAGTTCTTC
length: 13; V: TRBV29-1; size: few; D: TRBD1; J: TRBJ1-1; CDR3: CSVVKGANTEAFF; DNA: TGCAGCGTTGTGAAGGGGGCGAACACTGAAGCTTTCTTT
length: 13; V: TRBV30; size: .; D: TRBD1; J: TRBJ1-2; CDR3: CAWWTGFQYGYTF; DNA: TGTGCCTGGTGGACAGGGTTCCAGTATGGCTACACCTTC